These 15 T cell receptor beta chains came from one sample sequenced in a study of control samples from healthy donors and cancer patients. Some clones are missing from TCRdb's copy, which holds only in-frame ones; the method was immunoSEQ multiplex PCR. Of around 170,000 clones detected, about 90% appear once; the ten largest clones hold nearly 5%. The sample taken for sequencing was blood. The receptors were sampled from a woman in her 30s in good health.

A single count supports this clone. The V gene is TRBV12-3 or TRBV12-4, the J gene TRBJ2-3, with D perhaps matching TRBD2 (5 bases). CDR3 length equals 12 residues. V lost 8 bases and J lost 7, with 13 bases in between. The CDR3 DNA reads TGTGCCAGCGGGCCCCGGGGTCATACGCAGTATTTT. Its protein product is CASGPRGHTQYF.

This clone was detected a few times. This CDR3 is also generated by other DNA sequences in the sample. DNA for the CDR3: TGTGCCAGCAGTTTAGTATTCGGGGAAGCTTTCTTT. Its translation: CASSLVFGEAFF. The V and J genes are TRBV12-3 or TRBV12-4 and TRBJ1-1; no reliable D call. V was shortened by 1 base and J by 8 bases, with 8 bases between the two germline ends. The CDR3 covers 12 residues.

The rearrangement links TRBV18 to TRBJ1-4; tentative D call: TRBD1 (6 bases). The V end was cut by 2 bases, the J end by 3 bases, with 10 bases between. Per the germline V gene, CDR1 is KGHSH and CDR2 is LQKENI. CDR3 length: 15 amino acids. The CDR3 nucleotides are TGTGCCAGCTCACCAGGGGGCTTGGCTAATGAAAAACTGTTTTTT. Residues: CASSPGGLANEKLFF.

This clone was observed a single time. The chain has TRBV2 and TRBJ1-1; 8 bases agree with TRBD1. Trimming removed 1 base from V and 8 bases from J; junction bases left unmatched: 6. Germline V gene data show CDR1 as SNHLY and CDR2 as FYNNEI. This CDR3 comprises 14 residues. This CDR3 reads CASSEGRGLGEAFF. DNA of the CDR3: TGTGCCAGCAGTGAAGGCAGGGGGCTCGGGGAAGCTTTCTTT.

This clone came up once. CDR3 loop: CASSQEPGYEKLFF. The CDR3 DNA follows: TGCGCCAGCAGCCAAGAACCGGGGTATGAAAAACTGTTTTTT. The gene calls are TRBV4-1 and TRBJ1-4; D is ambiguous. The length of the CDR3 is 14 residues. Trimming stripped 0 bases from V and 6 bases from J, with 8 bases between. CDR1 and CDR2 from the germline V gene are MGHRA and YSYEKL.

The V gene is TRBV7-9, the J gene TRBJ1-4; 11 bases are shared with TRBD1. The CDR3 is 16 amino acids. Germline V gene lookup returns CDR1 SEHNR and CDR2 FQNEAQ (reference sequence). J gave up 5 bases and V 3 bases, and 5 bases lay outside the gene matches. The CDR3 spells CASSLRRDRGNEKLFF. In nucleotides, the CDR3 is TGTGCCAGCAGCTTGCGCCGGGACAGGGGGAATGAAAAACTGTTTTTT. Full variable domain (outside the CDR3, taken from reference TRBV7-9 and TRBJ1-4): DTGVSQNPRHKITKRGQNVTFRCDPISEHNRLYWYRQTLGQGPEFLTYFQNEAQLEKSRLLSDRFSAERPKGSFSTLEIQRTEQGDSAMYLCASSLRRDRGNEKLFFGSGTQLSVL.

The gene calls are TRBV5-5 and TRBJ1-2, with D perhaps TRBD1 (5 bases). Trimming took 4 bases from V and 4 from J, leaving 17 bases between them. CDR3 size: 15 residues. Germline V gene data show CDR1 as SGHKS and CDR2 as YYEKEE (reference sequence). The CDR3 region is CASSPRVQKPYGYTF. For the CDR3, the DNA is TGTGCCAGCAGCCCCAGGGTCCAAAAACCCTATGGCTACACCTTC.

This clone was seen just once. The genes are TRBV25-1 and TRBJ2-7; D possibly corresponds to TRBD2 (6 bases). Germline V lookup: CDR1 MGHDK, CDR2 SYGVNS. Deletions cut 0 bases from V and 7 bases from J, with 10 bases between. The CDR3 is made up of 13 amino acids. CDR3 coding DNA: TGTGCCAGCAGTGAATACGGGAGTAGGGAGCAGTACGTC. Translating gives CASSEYGSREQYV.

Comments on this clone: The sample has other DNA sequences that encode this CDR3 too. The chain joins TRBV28 to TRBJ1-1; D remains ambiguous. Germline V gives CDR1 MDHEN, CDR2 SYDVKM. Trimming took 7 bases from V and 0 from J, leaving 6 bases between them. The CDR3 has 12 residues. CDR3 sequence reads: CASKGLNTEAFF. DNA of the CDR3: TGTGCCAGCAAGGGCCTGAACACTGAAGCTTTCTTT.

The rearrangement links TRBV7-2 to TRBJ2-7; no clear D. Germline values: CDR1 SGHTA, CDR2 FQGNSA. This CDR3 comprises 15 residues. The V and J ends lost 5 bases and 2 bases respectively, with 16 bases between them. The CDR3 bases are TGTGCCAGCAGCATAGGGCCCTACGGTGCCTACGAGCAGTACGTC. Translating gives CASSIGPYGAYEQYV.

The chain uses TRBV4-2 and TRBJ1-4; 8 bases fit TRBD1. CDR3 size: 17 residues. The germline V gene has CDR1 LGHNA and CDR2 YNFKEQ. V gave up 0 bases and J gave up 2 bases; unmatched junction bases: 5. CDR3 nucleotide sequence: TGTGCCAGCAGCCAAGAACCAGGGACAGGCACTAATGAAAAACTGTTTTTT. As protein: CASSQEPGTGTNEKLFF.

The chain links TRBV2 to TRBJ1-1; D call uncertain. Between the trimmed V and J ends, which lost 8 bases and 1 base, there was a span of 8 bases. This CDR3 contains 12 residues. CDR1 SNHLY and CDR2 FYNNEI come from the germline V gene. Here the CDR3 DNA reads TGTGCCAGCGGCTACAGGAACACTGAAGCTTTCTTT. This sequence encodes CASGYRNTEAFF. Combining the CDR3 with reference TRBV2 and TRBJ1-1 gives the whole variable domain EPEVTQTPSHQVTQMGQEVILRCVPISNHLYFYWYRQILGQKVEFLVSFYNNEISEKSEIFDDQFSVERPDGSNFTLKIRSTKLEDSAMYFCASGYRNTEAFFGQGTRLTVV.

The chain recombines TRBV6-5 with TRBJ1-6, with 7 positions matching TRBD1. Trimming removed 5 bases from V and 7 bases from J; junction bases left unmatched: 5. CDR3 size: 14 residues. Germline CDR1 MNHEY, CDR2 SVGAGI. The CDR3 region has the DNA TGTGCCAGCAGTCCGGGACAGCTGAATTCACCCCTCCACTTT. Translating gives CASSPGQLNSPLHF.

The chain is built from TRBV4-1 and TRBJ1-5; D remains unclear. Germline CDR1 is MGHRA and CDR2 is YSYEKL. Trimming left V 0 bases short and J 2 bases short, with 20 bases between. This CDR3 is 19 amino acids long. The CDR3 spells CASSQDLGRMGSGNQPQHF. In DNA form, the CDR3 reads TGCGCCAGCAGCCAAGATCTGGGGAGAATGGGTAGTGGCAATCAGCCCCAGCATTTT.

The CDR3 DNA is TGCGCCAGCAGCCAAGATTTGGCTAGCGGGTACAATGAGCAGTTCTTC. It translates to CASSQDLASGYNEQFF. The chain couples TRBV4-1 to TRBJ2-1; 8 positions match TRBD2. This CDR3 comprises 16 residues. CDR1 and CDR2 (germline): MGHRA, YSYEKL. The V segment lost 0 bases and the J segment 4 bases; nucleotides outside the gene matches: 5.